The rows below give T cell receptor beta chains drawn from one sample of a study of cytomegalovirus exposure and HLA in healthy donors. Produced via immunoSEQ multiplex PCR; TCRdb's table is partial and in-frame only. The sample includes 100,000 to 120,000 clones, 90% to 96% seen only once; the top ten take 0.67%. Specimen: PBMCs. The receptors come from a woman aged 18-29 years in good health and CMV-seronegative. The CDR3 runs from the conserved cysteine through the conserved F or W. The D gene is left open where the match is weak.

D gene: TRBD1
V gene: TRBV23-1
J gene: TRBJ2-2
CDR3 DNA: TGCGCCAGCAGTCAATCGAGGCAGGGGGCAGACACCGGGGAGCTGTTTTTT
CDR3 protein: CASSQSRQGADTGELFF

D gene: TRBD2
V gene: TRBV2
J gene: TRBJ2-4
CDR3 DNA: TGTGCCAGCAGTCTAGCGGCTCTAGCCAAAAACATTCAGTACTTC
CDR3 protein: CASSLAALAKNIQYF

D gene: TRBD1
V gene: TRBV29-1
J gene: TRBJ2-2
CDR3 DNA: TGCAGCGTCAGACCGCTCGGACAGGGGAACACCGGGGAGCTGTTTTTT
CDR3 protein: CSVRPLGQGNTGELFF

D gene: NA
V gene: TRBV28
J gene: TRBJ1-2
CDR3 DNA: TGTGCCAGCAGTTTAGGGGAGTATGGCTACACCTTC
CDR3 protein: CASSLGEYGYTF

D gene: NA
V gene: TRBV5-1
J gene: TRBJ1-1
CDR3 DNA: TGCGCCAGCAGCTTGTCCACTAACACTGAAGCTTTCTTT
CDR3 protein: CASSLSTNTEAFF

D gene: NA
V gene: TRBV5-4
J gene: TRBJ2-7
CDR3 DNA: TGTGCCAGCAGCTTGGGACAGACCACTAACTCCTACGAGCAGTACTTC
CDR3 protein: CASSLGQTTNSYEQYF

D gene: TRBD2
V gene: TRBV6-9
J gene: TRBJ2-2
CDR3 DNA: TGTGCCAGCAGTTATTCAACTCCTCCTAGCGGGGGGGCCGGGGAGCTGTTTTTT
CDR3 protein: CASSYSTPPSGGAGELFF

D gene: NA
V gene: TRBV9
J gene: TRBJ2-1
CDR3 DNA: TGTGCCAGCAGCGGACTTAGGGAGATCGGCATCACCTACAATGAGCAGTTCTTC
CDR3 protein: CASSGLREIGITYNEQFF

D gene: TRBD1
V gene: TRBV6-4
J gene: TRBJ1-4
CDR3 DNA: TGTGCCAGCAGTGTGCCCCCGGGACAGGGTAGTTTTCATGAAAAACTGTTTTTT
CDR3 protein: CASSVPPGQGSFHEKLFF

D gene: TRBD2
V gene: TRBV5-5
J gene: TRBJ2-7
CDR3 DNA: TGTGCCAGCAGCTTGGCAGCCGGGACTAGCGGGGGGGCCTCCTACGAGCAGTACTTC
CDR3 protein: CASSLAAGTSGGASYEQYF